This T cell receptor beta chain was identified during a study of control samples from healthy donors and cancer patients. Generated by immunoSEQ multiplex PCR, the TCRdb table keeps only in-frame clones and is missing some. The sample contains about 94,000 clones, about 86% of which appear only once. The CDR3 totals 13 residues. The V gene's germline CDR1 is ENHRY and CDR2 SYGVKD. J lost 5 bases, V lost 5 bases, and 5 bases had no gene match. The chain carries TRBV10-3 and TRBJ1-2; 7 bases match TRBD1. The TCR comes from a woman aged 45-60 years in good health. Sequencing was performed on blood. CDR3 sequence: CAISLGTEYGYTF. CDR3 in DNA: TGTGCCATCAGTCTAGGGACAGAATATGGCTACACCTTC.